Listed below are T cell receptor beta chains from one sample, sequenced in a study of PD-L1 blockade in urothelial cancer. Clones were read by immunoSEQ multiplex PCR, and TCRdb kept only the in-frame ones, dropping some. The top ten hold over 0.8% of the sample, which has about 100,000 clones, over 80% seen once. The source material was PBMCs, sampled around atezolizumab (anti-PD-L1) treatment. The origin of the receptors is a woman older than 75 with urothelial cancer. Both conserved end residues are part of each CDR3. A D gene is named only where the DNA matches it firmly. Size tells how often a clone was seen (once, few, many) or the class of an expanded clone, and some rows leave it out.

>TRBD2|once|TRBJ2-3|TRBV19
TGTGCCAGTAGAAGCCTCCGGCGGGAGGTTTCAGATACGCAGTATTTT
CASRSLRREVSDTQYF
>.|.|TRBJ1-2|TRBV9
TGTGCCAGCAGCGTAGAGGTGACAGCAATCTATGGCTACACCTTC
CASSVEVTAIYGYTF
>TRBD1|once|TRBJ1-2|TRBV7-9
TGTGCCAGCAGCTCGCAGGGACAGGGGTTGGGAAGTGGCTACACCTTC
CASSSQGQGLGSGYTF
>.|.|TRBJ2-7|TRBV28
TGTGCCAGCAGTTTTCCCTCAGGGACCTACGAGCAGTACTTC
CASSFPSGTYEQYF
>.|.|TRBJ2-2|TRBV6-6
TGTGCCAGCAGTCCTCTCACTAGGCGCGGGGAGCTGTTTTTT
CASSPLTRRGELFF
>.|.|TRBJ2-7|TRBV7-6
TGTGCCAGCAGCTTAGTTCAGGGCGGGGGCGATTCCTACGAGCAGTACTTC
CASSLVQGGGDSYEQYF
>TRBD1|.|TRBJ2-7|TRBV6-1
TGTGCCAGCTCCAGGGACAGAACCTACGAGCAGTACTTC
CASSRDRTYEQYF
>TRBD1|.|TRBJ2-1|TRBV5-1
TGCGCCAGCAGCTCGGGACAGGGAAGGGGAAATGAGCAGTTCTTC
CASSSGQGRGNEQFF
>.|.|TRBJ1-1|TRBV5-1
TGCGCCAGCGCCCGGGAATTAGGCACTGAAGCTTTCTTT
CASARELGTEAFF
>.|.|TRBJ2-3|TRBV9
TGTGCCAGCAGCCGGGACTTCACAGATACGCAGTATTTT
CASSRDFTDTQYF
>TRBD2|.|TRBJ2-1|TRBV27
TGTGCCAGCAGGCGGGCGGGAGGCATCGATGAGCAGTTCTTC
CASRRAGGIDEQFF
>.|.|TRBJ2-3|TRBV7-2
TGTGCCAGCAGCATTAATCCCACAGATACGCAGTATTTT
CASSINPTDTQYF
>.|.|TRBJ1-5|TRBV27
TGTGCCAGCAGTTCGCGGCCTTCGGGCAATCAGCCCCAGCATTTT
CASSSRPSGNQPQHF
>.|.|TRBJ2-1|TRBV27
TGTGCCAGCGGGGCTCTAGAACCCATTGAGCAGTTCTTC
CASGALEPIEQFF
>.|.|TRBJ1-5|TRBV6-1
TGTGCCAGCAGCCCCCGAGGCAATCAGCCCCAGCATTTT
CASSPRGNQPQHF
>TRBD1|.|TRBJ2-7|TRBV5-1
TGCGCCAGCAGCTTAATAACAGGGGGCGAGCAGTACTTC
CASSLITGGEQYF
>.|.|TRBJ1-2|TRBV6-5
TGTGCCAGCGGGCGTCAGGGTAGCTATGGCTACACCTTC
CASGRQGSYGYTF
>TRBD2|.|TRBJ2-1|TRBV5-6
TGTGCCAGCAGCTTGGCCCTTGGGCTAGCGGACTACAATGAGCAGTTCTTC
CASSLALGLADYNEQFF
>TRBD2|.|TRBJ2-7|TRBV15
TGTGCCACCAGCAAGGGACTAGCGGACTACGAGCAGTACTTC
CATSKGLADYEQYF
>TRBD2|.|TRBJ2-5|TRBV11-1
TGTGCCGACGAACTAGCGGGAGACCAGACCCAGTACTTC
CADELAGDQTQYF
>TRBD1|.|TRBJ1-1|TRBV6-5
TGTGCCAGCAGTTCAGGGGGCTGGGGTGGTGAAGCTTTCTTT
CASSSGGWGGEAFF
>.|.|TRBJ2-5|TRBV6-1
TGTGCCAGCAGTCGGGGTGAAGCGGCCCTAGGGACCCAGTACTTC
CASSRGEAALGTQYF
>.|.|TRBJ2-7|TRBV13
TGTGCCAGCAGCCCCGGACTGGCTACCTACTACGAGCAGTACTTC
CASSPGLATYYEQYF
>TRBD1|once|TRBJ2-3|TRBV7-3
TGTGCCAGCAGCTTACAGGGGGCGCGAACAGATACGCAGTATTTT
CASSLQGARTDTQYF
>.|.|TRBJ2-1|TRBV19
TGTGCCAGTAGTATCCAGACAGGTTCCTACAATGAGCAGTTCTTC
CASSIQTGSYNEQFF
>.|.|TRBJ2-2|TRBV23-1
TGCGCCAGCAGTCAATCCGGAGGGGGCCCGATAGTTCCGAACACCGGGGAGCTGTTTTTT
CASSQSGGGPIVPNTGELFF
>TRBD1|.|TRBJ2-7|TRBV5-5
TGTGCCAGCAGCCTACAGGGGTTTCGGGAGCAGTACTTC
CASSLQGFREQYF
>TRBD2|.|TRBJ2-1|TRBV5-1
TGCGCCAGCAGCCTTACTAGCGGGAGTAGTAATGAGCAGTTCTTC
CASSLTSGSSNEQFF
>TRBD1|.|TRBJ2-3|TRBV9
TGTGCCAGCAGCGCCTCAGGGGCCAGGGGGCGTGCAGATACGCAGTATTTT
CASSASGARGRADTQYF
>.|few|TRBJ1-2|TRBV30
TGTGCCTGGAGTGTAATGGGGGGTTCTGGCTACACCTTC
CAWSVMGGSGYTF
>.|.|TRBJ2-7|TRBV6-5
TGTGCCAGCAGTCCTCGAGTTTTGGGGGGCTACGAGCAGTACTTC
CASSPRVLGGYEQYF
>.|.|TRBJ2-3|TRBV29-1
TGCAGCGCCACAGGGACCACAGATACGCAGTATTTT
CSATGTTDTQYF
>TRBD2|.|TRBJ2-1|TRBV27
TGTGCCAGTAACACGCGACCCCCTAGCGGGAGGGATGAGCAGTTCTTC
CASNTRPPSGRDEQFF
>TRBD2|.|TRBJ2-5|TRBV6-1
TGTGCCAGCAGTGATTCCTTTGGGGGGGGAGAGACCCAGTACTTC
CASSDSFGGGETQYF
>TRBD2|.|TRBJ2-3|TRBV19
TGTGCCAGTAGTATTAAGTGGCGGGAGTACACAGATACGCAGTATTTT
CASSIKWREYTDTQYF
>.|.|TRBJ2-7|TRBV11-2
TGTGCCAGCAGAACAGGGCTCCACGAGCAGTACTTC
CASRTGLHEQYF
>TRBD1|.|TRBJ2-7|TRBV10-3
TGTGCCATCAGCGCGCGGACAGGGAGATCCTACGAGCAGTACTTC
CAISARTGRSYEQYF
>.|.|TRBJ1-1|TRBV6-1
TGTGCCAGCAGTGAATTAGGCAGACTTAACACTGAAGCTTTCTTT
CASSELGRLNTEAFF
>.|.|TRBJ2-3|TRBV7-9
TGTGCCAGCAGCCTACAGGTGGGGTACTCCGATACGCAGTATTTT
CASSLQVGYSDTQYF
>TRBD2|.|TRBJ2-2|TRBV7-8
TGTGCCAGCAGCTTAGTGGTAGCGGGAGGAGCGAACACCGGGGAGCTGTTTTTT
CASSLVVAGGANTGELFF
>.|.|TRBJ1-5|TRBV7-9
TGTGCCAGCAGCCCCCCTGGGCCTCAGCCCCAGCATTTT
CASSPPGPQPQHF
>TRBD1|.|TRBJ1-1|TRBV4-2
TGTGCCAGCAGCCAAGACCCAGGGGGCGGGTACACTGAAGCTTTCTTT
CASSQDPGGGYTEAFF
>TRBD1|.|TRBJ2-2|TRBV5-5
TGTGCCAGCAGCATCCAGGGGGCCGGGGAGCTGTTTTTT
CASSIQGAGELFF
>TRBD2|.|TRBJ2-5|TRBV30
TGTGCCTGGAGTTCTACCGGGACTAGCGGGAGGGAGACCCAGTACTTC
CAWSSTGTSGRETQYF
>TRBD1|.|TRBJ2-2|TRBV2
TGTGCCAGCAGGACAGGGTCCGCCGGGGAGCTGTTTTTT
CASRTGSAGELFF
>.|.|TRBJ2-3|TRBV6-1
TGTGCCAGCAGTGAAGCGCGCAGCGGCTACACAGATACGCAGTATTTT
CASSEARSGYTDTQYF
>TRBD2|.|TRBJ2-3|TRBV28
TGTGCCAGCACCAAAAGGGGACTAGCGGGAAATACAGATACGCAGTATTTT
CASTKRGLAGNTDTQYF
>.|.|TRBJ1-2|TRBV27
TGTGCCAGCAGTTTATCGGACAGTAGCCCAAACTATGGCTACACCTTC
CASSLSDSSPNYGYTF
>TRBD2|.|TRBJ2-1|TRBV27
TGTGCCAGCAGTCCCCGACCCGGGACTAGGGAGTTCTTC
CASSPRPGTREFF
>.|.|TRBJ2-7|TRBV29-1
TGCAGCGTTCTACCGCCCTCCCACGAGCAGTACTTC
CSVLPPSHEQYF
>TRBD2|.|TRBJ2-1|TRBV7-2
TGTGCCAGCAGCTTAGACCTAGCGGGAGTTGGCAATGAGCAGTTCTTC
CASSLDLAGVGNEQFF
>TRBD1|few|TRBJ1-2|TRBV28
TGTGCCAGCAGCCGCAGGACAGGGGGTAGTGGCTACACCTTC
CASSRRTGGSGYTF
>.|.|TRBJ1-2|TRBV2
TGTGCCAGCAGTCAAGGGACACCCAATTATGGCTACACCTTC
CASSQGTPNYGYTF
>TRBD1|.|TRBJ1-3|TRBV27
TGTGCCAGCAGTTCGTATCCAGGGGGCGGAAACACCATATATTTT
CASSSYPGGGNTIYF
>.|.|TRBJ2-1|TRBV9
TGTGCCAGCAGCGCTTCGGGATTCTCCTACAATGAGCAGTTCTTC
CASSASGFSYNEQFF